This entry concerns a single T cell receptor (beta chain). The authors' processing: Reference gene primer amplification gave estimated nucleated cell counts. Clones were read by immunoSEQ multiplex PCR, and TCRdb kept only the in-frame ones, dropping some. That table supplies the V and J calls and clone size; D and trimming were determined from the DNA. The data show approximately 170,000 clones, about 85% seen once. The germline V and J ends were trimmed by 2 bases and 1 base, with 12 bases remaining between them. The germline gives CDR1 KGHSH, CDR2 LQKENI. This CDR3 contains 15 residues. The sample is drawn from a study of blood T cell repertoires in COVID-19. As for the study in general: Sources were T cells, B-cell-depleted T cells, or PBMCs; the material itself was cDNA or gDNA.

The sequencing input was peripheral blood. The sequence came from a man between 60 and 75 years old who had recovered from COVID-19. V usage is TRBV18 and J usage is TRBJ2-7; possibly TRBD1 for D (6 bases). CDR3 coding DNA: TGTGCCAGCTCACCAATGACAGGAGCTTCCTACGAGCAGTACTTC. Protein: CASSPMTGASYEQYF.